Listed below are T cell receptor beta chains from one sample, sequenced in a study of T cell responses to AZD1222 COVID-19 vaccine. Profiling relied on immunoSEQ multiplex PCR, and the TCRdb table lists in-frame clones only, not all of them. The table includes 110,000 to 150,000 clones, 80% to 95% detected once. The specimen was peripheral blood, collected on day 0 of AZD1222 vaccination. These receptors were obtained from an adult in good health. The CDR3 runs from the conserved cysteine through the conserved F or W. The D gene is left open where the match is weak. Size tells how often a clone was seen (once, few, many) or the class of an expanded clone, and some rows leave it out.

TGTGCCATCCAGGCCCAGGCGGATCAGCCCCAGCATTTT | CAIQAQADQPQHF | NA | TRBV10-3 | NA | 13 | TRBJ1-5
TGTGCCAGCAGCCTAACTAGCGGCCTAGCCAAAAACATTCAGTACTTC | CASSLTSGLAKNIQYF | NA | TRBV11-2 | TRBD2 | 16 | TRBJ2-4
TGCGCCAGCAGCTTGGAGAGCGGGAGTTATGAGCAGTTCTTC | CASSLESGSYEQFF | NA | TRBV5-1 | TRBD2 | 14 | TRBJ2-1
TGTGCCAGCAGTTTAGGTCAGGGTTGGAGCTATGGCTACACCTTC | CASSLGQGWSYGYTF | NA | TRBV27 | NA | 15 | TRBJ1-2
TGTGCCAGCACCGCGGCCTACAGGGGGCAAGGGGAGCAGTACTTC | CASTAAYRGQGEQYF | NA | TRBV6-5 | TRBD1 | 15 | TRBJ2-7
TGTGCCAGCAACTTGGACGGGAACACTGAAGCTTTCTTT | CASNLDGNTEAFF | once | TRBV5-4 | NA | 13 | TRBJ1-1
TGTGCCAGCCTAGACCAAGAGACCCAGTACTTC | CASLDQETQYF | NA | TRBV6-1 | NA | 11 | TRBJ2-5
TGTGCCAGCAGTGAGAACAGGGATCAGCCCCAGCATTTT | CASSENRDQPQHF | NA | TRBV6-1 | NA | 13 | TRBJ1-5
TGCGCCAGCAGCTGGGGACAAGGAGGGGCGCAGGAGCAGTTCTTC | CASSWGQGGAQEQFF | NA | TRBV5-1 | NA | 15 | TRBJ2-1
TGTGCCAGTAGCCCGGAGACAATAGGTTCCGGGGAGCTGTTTTTT | CASSPETIGSGELFF | NA | TRBV19 | NA | 15 | TRBJ2-2
TGTGCCAGCAGCCCCGGGACAGGGTTTGAAGCTTTCTTT | CASSPGTGFEAFF | few | TRBV7-9 | TRBD1 | 13 | TRBJ1-1
TGTGCCAGCAGGGCCCACCCGGGACTAGCGGGAGGGAATCTGCAAGAGACCCAGTACTTC | CASRAHPGLAGGNLQETQYF | NA | TRBV2 | TRBD2 | 20 | TRBJ2-5
TGTGCCAGCAGTTTATCCCGGACAGAAGTCTCTGGAAACACCATATATTTT | CASSLSRTEVSGNTIYF | NA | TRBV28 | NA | 17 | TRBJ1-3
TGTGCCAGCAGCTTATCCGGGACTTGGGCTGGGGCCAACGTCCTGACTTTC | CASSLSGTWAGANVLTF | NA | TRBV13 | NA | 17 | TRBJ2-6
TGTGCCAGCAGCTTAGGTTCATTCGTGGGAGATACGCAGTATTTT | CASSLGSFVGDTQYF | NA | TRBV11-2 | NA | 15 | TRBJ2-3
TGTGCCAGCAGCTTGGTGGTTGGTGCGGGAGACGATACGCAGTATTTT | CASSLVVGAGDDTQYF | NA | TRBV7-9 | TRBD2 | 16 | TRBJ2-3
TGTGCCAGTGGGACCCGGAACCAGCCCCAGCATTTT | CASGTRNQPQHF | NA | TRBV6-5 | NA | 12 | TRBJ1-5
TGTGCCAGCAGCCAAGTACTCGGACTAGCGGGGAACAATGAGCAGTTCTTC | CASSQVLGLAGNNEQFF | NA | TRBV3-1/TRBV3-2 | TRBD2 | 17 | TRBJ2-1
TGCGCCAGCAGGAGGTGGGACACCGGGGAGCTGTTTTTT | CASRRWDTGELFF | NA | TRBV10-2 | NA | 13 | TRBJ2-2
TGCGCCAGCAGTCGGGCCTTCGAGGGGAATTCACCCCTCCACTTT | CASSRAFEGNSPLHF | once | TRBV5-1 | NA | 15 | TRBJ1-6
TGTGCCAGCAGTTTAGCCCAAGCCCGACCAGTGATTCAGCCCCAGCATTTT | CASSLAQARPVIQPQHF | NA | TRBV27 | NA | 17 | TRBJ1-5
TGTGCCAGCAGTTCCGGACGGAGCAATCATGAGCCCCAGCATTTT | CASSSGRSNHEPQHF | NA | TRBV6-5 | NA | 15 | TRBJ1-5
TGTGCCAGCTTAAGCGGAGGAGGATGGGACTTGGGAGAAAAACTGTTTTTT | CASLSGGGWDLGEKLFF | NA | TRBV2 | NA | 17 | TRBJ1-4
TGTGCCAGCAGCACTGGACAGGGGGAGACCCAGTACTTC | CASSTGQGETQYF | NA | TRBV6-5 | TRBD1 | 13 | TRBJ2-5
TGCGCCAGCAGCTCTCAAATTGCGTCTGAAGCTTTCTTT | CASSSQIASEAFF | NA | TRBV5-1 | NA | 13 | TRBJ1-1
TGTGCCAGCAGCCCAAGTCAGGGTCAGGCAGATACGCAGTATTTT | CASSPSQGQADTQYF | NA | TRBV9 | NA | 15 | TRBJ2-3
TGTGCCAGCAGCTTAGCCGAAGGGCAGAACAATCAGCCCCAGCATTTT | CASSLAEGQNNQPQHF | NA | TRBV7-6 | NA | 16 | TRBJ1-5
TGTGCCAGTAGAACTCCGGGACAGGGTAATTCACCCCTCCACTTT | CASRTPGQGNSPLHF | once | TRBV19 | TRBD1 | 15 | TRBJ1-6
TGTGCCATCAGTGAGGTGAGACTAGCAACAGATACGCAGTATTTT | CAISEVRLATDTQYF | NA | TRBV10-3 | TRBD2 | 15 | TRBJ2-3
TGTGCCAGCAGCTCTGGTGAGGGGAGTGTGAACACTGAAGCTTTCTTT | CASSSGEGSVNTEAFF | NA | TRBV11-1 | NA | 16 | TRBJ1-1
TGCAGCGGCGAACAGGGGAGAGCTTTCTTT | CSGEQGRAFF | NA | TRBV29-1 | TRBD1 | 10 | TRBJ1-1
TGTGCCATCAGTGTGGGTAGCGGGGGGAAAACGGTCAATGAGCAGTTCTTC | CAISVGSGGKTVNEQFF | NA | TRBV10-3 | TRBD2 | 17 | TRBJ2-1
TGCGCCAGCAGCCAGGGGGAGGACAATGAGCAGTTCTTC | CASSQGEDNEQFF | NA | TRBV4-1 | NA | 13 | TRBJ2-1
TGTGCCAGCAGCCAAGTCAACGGAGGCGGGAGGGCTTTCTTT | CASSQVNGGGRAFF | NA | TRBV3-1/TRBV3-2 | NA | 14 | TRBJ1-1
TGTGCCAGCAGCCCACAGGGGTTTGGGAACACTGAAGCTTTCTTT | CASSPQGFGNTEAFF | NA | TRBV9 | TRBD1 | 15 | TRBJ1-1
TGTGCCAGCAGCGTAAGGGCTCCCTCTGGGACGCAGTATTTT | CASSVRAPSGTQYF | NA | TRBV9 | NA | 14 | TRBJ2-3
TGTGCTAGTCGGGAGAGGGGCGATAGCAATCAGCCCCAGCATTTT | CASRERGDSNQPQHF | once | TRBV12-5 | NA | 15 | TRBJ1-5
TGTGCCTGGAGTGACACAGGGGGCTGGGGGCAGTTCTTC | CAWSDTGGWGQFF | NA | TRBV30 | TRBD1 | 13 | TRBJ2-1
TGTGCCAGCAGCTCGTTGGACAAAGACGAGCAGTACTTC | CASSSLDKDEQYF | NA | TRBV11-3 | NA | 13 | TRBJ2-7
TGCGCCAGCAGCCAAGATCCCTCTTGGAGGGAGGGGTACAATGAGCAGTTCTTC | CASSQDPSWREGYNEQFF | NA | TRBV4-3 | TRBD2 | 18 | TRBJ2-1
TGCGCCAGCAGCCAAGATCTAGCGGGCAACCAAGAGACCCAGTACTTC | CASSQDLAGNQETQYF | NA | TRBV4-1 | TRBD2 | 16 | TRBJ2-5
TGTGCCAGCAGCTTAAGAGGCGGGGCGAGCTCCTACGAGCAGTACTTC | CASSLRGGASSYEQYF | NA | TRBV7-2 | NA | 16 | TRBJ2-7
TGCGCCAGCAGCTTGGTGGGTGGAAACACCATATATTTT | CASSLVGGNTIYF | NA | TRBV5-1 | NA | 13 | TRBJ1-3
TGTGCCAGCAGCTTAGCGACCGGGACAGCTAACTATGGCTACACCTTC | CASSLATGTANYGYTF | once | TRBV7-9 | TRBD1 | 16 | TRBJ1-2
TGTGCCAGCAGCTTAAACTCGGGACAGGGGAAAGAGACCCAGTACTTC | CASSLNSGQGKETQYF | NA | TRBV5-4 | TRBD1 | 16 | TRBJ2-5
TGCGCCAGCAGCTTGGTAGCGGGCGGCAACAAAAATGAGCAGTTCTTC | CASSLVAGGNKNEQFF | NA | TRBV5-1 | TRBD2 | 16 | TRBJ2-1
TGCAGTGCTAGTTCGGCTGGGGCTAGCGGGGCCCGCTACGAGCAGTACTTC | CSASSAGASGARYEQYF | once | TRBV20-1 | TRBD2 | 17 | TRBJ2-7
TGCGCCAGCAGCTTGGCTGGACTAGGGGATTACAATGAGCAGTTCTTC | CASSLAGLGDYNEQFF | NA | TRBV5-1 | TRBD2 | 16 | TRBJ2-1
TGTGCCAGCACCCCAAGAGGAGTGAACACTGAAGCTTTCTTT | CASTPRGVNTEAFF | NA | TRBV3-1/TRBV3-2 | NA | 14 | TRBJ1-1
TGTGCCAGCAGCCCCGAAGTAGTGAAGTCGGGTGAGCAGTTCTTC | CASSPEVVKSGEQFF | NA | TRBV7-3 | NA | 15 | TRBJ2-1